These 19 T cell receptor beta chains originate from one sample sequenced in a study of Tregs in tolerant kidney transplant recipients. Clones were sequenced by immunoSEQ multiplex PCR, and TCRdb holds only the in-frame ones, with some missing. The data show 60,000 to 95,000 clones, less than 98% seen once. The starting material was CD4+ T cells from blood, obtained before the transplant. All receptors come from a human donor who received a combined kidney and bone marrow transplant.

The chain couples TRBV11-3 to TRBJ1-4; 10 nucleotides match TRBD1. V gave up 5 bases and J gave up 5 bases; unmatched junction bases: 5. This CDR3 is 15 amino acids long. The germline V gene encodes CDR1 SGHNT and CDR2 YENEEA. This chain's CDR3 is CASSREGQGNEKLFF. In DNA form, the CDR3 reads TGTGCCAGCAGCCGAGAGGGACAGGGGAATGAAAAACTGTTTTTT.

The genes are TRBV7-2 and TRBJ2-1; TRBD2 matches 12 bases. The CDR3 loop spans 19 amino acids. Trimming removed 3 bases from V and 0 bases from J; junction bases left unmatched: 9. The germline V gene encodes CDR1 SGHTA and CDR2 FQGNSA. CDR3 protein: CASSFYGTSGPSSYNEQFF. The DNA for the CDR3 is TGTGCCAGCAGCTTTTACGGGACTAGCGGGCCGAGCTCCTACAATGAGCAGTTCTTC.

V gene TRBV5-1 combines with J gene TRBJ2-5, with D possibly TRBD1 on 5 matching bases. V was clipped by 1 base and J by 5 bases, with 6 bases between them. The CDR3 runs 12 residues. Per the germline V gene, CDR1 is SGHRS and CDR2 is YFSETQ. The CDR3 reads CASSLRGETQYF. The CDR3 bases are TGCGCCAGCAGCTTGAGGGGCGAGACCCAGTACTTC.

The chain is built from TRBV28 and TRBJ2-1, with TRBD2 identical over 10 bases. The CDR3 is 15 residues long. V was clipped by 3 bases and J by 5 bases; unmatched bases: 4. The germline CDR1 and CDR2 sequences are MDHEN and SYDVKM. CDR3 loop: CASSLSTSGDNEQFF. CDR3 sequence (DNA): TGTGCCAGCAGTTTGTCTACTAGCGGGGACAATGAGCAGTTCTTC.

The chain uses TRBV7-2 and TRBJ2-2, with 9 bases fitting TRBD1. CDR1 SGHTA and CDR2 FQGNSA come from the germline V gene. This CDR3 region has 15 residues. J lost 7 bases, V lost 4 bases, and 7 bases had no gene match. The CDR3 reads CASSSETGGGGELFF. Written as DNA, the CDR3 is TGTGCCAGCAGCTCGGAGACAGGGGGAGGCGGGGAGCTGTTTTTT.

The rearrangement uses TRBV10-3 and TRBJ2-3, with D possibly being TRBD2 (5 bases). This CDR3 region has 17 residues. Germline CDR1 is ENHRY and CDR2 is SYGVKD. Trimming left V 6 bases short and J 0 bases short, with 19 bases between. CDR3 loop: CAISAHRDYSSTDTQYF. The CDR3 region has the DNA TGTGCCATCAGCGCTCATAGAGACTACTCTAGCACAGATACGCAGTATTTT.

V gene TRBV19 combines with J gene TRBJ2-1; TRBD1 aligns across 10 bases. V shed 6 bases, J shed 5 bases, and the junction held 4 bases outside the gene matches. Germline V CDR1 and CDR2: LNHDA, SQIVND (reference sequence). The CDR3 has 14 amino acids. The CDR3 loop is CASSLGTGDNEQFF. The CDR3 bases are TGTGCCAGTAGCCTTGGGACAGGGGACAATGAGCAGTTCTTC.

Regarding this clone: Other DNA sequences in this specimen translate into the identical CDR3. The chain employs TRBV5-4 and TRBJ2-1; D is possibly TRBD2 (5 bases). V lost 0 bases and J lost 1, with 8 bases in between. Germline CDR1 is SGHNT and CDR2 is YYREEE (reference sequence). The CDR3 has 15 residues. DNA for the CDR3: TGTGCCAGCAGCTTGGTCGGAGGTTCCTACAATGAGCAGTTCTTC. As protein: CASSLVGGSYNEQFF.

The V and J genes are TRBV7-2 and TRBJ2-2; no firm D call. Trimming left V 2 bases short and J 6 bases short, with 10 bases between. This CDR3 contains 14 residues. Germline lookup yields CDR1 SGHTA and CDR2 FQGNSA. The CDR3 coding sequence is TGTGCCAGCAGCTTATCGCCTGGCCCCGGGGAGCTGTTTTTT. Translation: CASSLSPGPGELFF.

The rearrangement joins TRBV30 to TRBJ1-2; 8 bases map to TRBD1. Germline V gives CDR1 GTSNPN, CDR2 SVGIG (reference sequence). Trimming at V came to 2 bases and at J to 5 bases, leaving 7 bases not matched to a gene. The CDR3 consists of 14 residues. The CDR3 protein is CAWSQDRGWYGYTF. CDR3 bases: TGTGCCTGGAGTCAAGACAGGGGCTGGTATGGCTACACCTTC.

This chain uses TRBV7-9 with TRBJ1-1, with TRBD1 identical over 9 bases. The length of the CDR3 is 16 residues. The germline V gene encodes CDR1 SEHNR and CDR2 FQNEAQ (reference sequence). V shed 5 bases and J 0 bases; nucleotides not matched to a gene: 7. The CDR3 region has the DNA TGTGCCAGCAGCCCCACAGGGGGCTTCCTGAACACTGAAGCTTTCTTT. As protein: CASSPTGGFLNTEAFF.

V is TRBV6-1 and J is TRBJ2-1, with 11 bases matching TRBD2. Germline V gives CDR1 MNHNS, CDR2 SASEGT. V was pared by 4 bases and J by 5 bases, with 1 base of the junction left unmatched. The CDR3 runs to 14 residues. CDR3 loop: CASSGGLADNEQFF. DNA of the CDR3: TGTGCCAGCAGTGGGGGACTAGCGGACAATGAGCAGTTCTTC.

The chain couples TRBV11-1 to TRBJ2-7; D gene ambiguous. The CDR3 is made up of 12 amino acids. The germline gives CDR1 SGHAT, CDR2 FQDESV (reference sequence). V was shortened by 3 bases and J by 1 base, with 4 bases between the two germline ends. CDR3 nucleotides: TGTGCCAGCAGCTTCCGTTCCTACGAGCAGTACTTC. Its translation is CASSFRSYEQYF. The complete variable domain, with remaining parts taken from reference TRBV11-1 and TRBJ2-7, reads EAEVAQSPRYKITEKSQAVAFWCDPISGHATLYWYRQILGQGPELLVQFQDESVVDDSQLPKDRFSAERLKGVDSTLKIQPAELGDSAMYLCASSFRSYEQYFGPGTRLTVT.

In nucleotides, the CDR3 is TGTGCCAGCAGAAAACTACAGGGTACTGTGGGCGGCTACACCTTC. It encodes CASRKLQGTVGGYTF. The V call is TRBV27, the J call TRBJ1-2, with a possible D match to TRBD1 (6 bases). The CDR3 sequence is 15 residues long. V shed 6 bases and J shed 8 bases, with 22 bases lying between them. Germline CDR1 is MNHEY and CDR2 is SMNVEV (reference sequence).

The CDR3 nucleotides are TGTGCCAGTAACCTTCTGGGGGCTGTTCGTAATCAGCCCCAGCATTTT. This translates into CASNLLGAVRNQPQHF. The chain couples TRBV19 to TRBJ1-5; maybe TRBD1 (6 bases). V gave up 7 bases and J gave up 4 bases, with 20 bases separating them. The germline gives CDR1 LNHDA, CDR2 SQIVND (reference sequence). The CDR3 length is 16 residues.

The V gene is TRBV9, the J gene TRBJ2-5; D not certain. CDR3 length: 13 residues. CDR1 and CDR2 from the germline V gene are SGDLS and YYNGEE. Trimming left V 0 bases short and J 2 bases short, with 5 bases between. The CDR3 loop reads CASSVAGQETQYF. The CDR3 DNA is TGTGCCAGCAGCGTAGCGGGTCAAGAGACCCAGTACTTC.

The chain combines TRBV4-1 with TRBJ2-2; TRBD2 might be the D (6 bases). Germline-derived CDR1 and CDR2 are MGHRA and YSYEKL. V lost 4 bases and J lost 3, with 12 bases in between. The CDR3 spans 15 residues. CDR3 residues: CASSRLARDTGELFF. The CDR3 DNA reads as TGCGCCAGCAGCCGTCTAGCGAGAGACACCGGGGAGCTGTTTTTT.

The genes are TRBV5-1 and TRBJ2-1; the match to TRBD1 covers 7 bases. V was clipped by 3 bases and J by 0 bases; unmatched bases: 6. CDR1 is SGHRS and CDR2 is YFSETQ in the germline V gene. This CDR3 is 16 amino acids long. The CDR3 DNA reads as TGCGCCAGCAGCTCCCCCAGGACAGGCTCCTACAATGAGCAGTTCTTC. This translates into CASSSPRTGSYNEQFF.

The chain carries TRBV7-2 and TRBJ2-1, with D possibly being TRBD2 (5 bases). Trimming stripped 5 bases from V and 0 bases from J, with 11 bases between. CDR3 length: 15 residues. The germline V gene encodes CDR1 SGHTA and CDR2 FQGNSA. DNA of the CDR3: TGTGCCAGCAGCCCAGACTACCGCTCCTACAATGAGCAGTTCTTC. Translation gives CASSPDYRSYNEQFF.